A selection of T cell receptor beta chains follows, all from one sample in a study of cytomegalovirus exposure and HLA in healthy donors. Assay: immunoSEQ multiplex PCR; the TCRdb copy retains only in-frame clones and omits some. The sample has about 360,000 clones, about nine tenths seen once. Sequencing used PBMCs. These receptors originate from a woman aged 18 to 35 in good health and CMV-seronegative. Each CDR3 is given with its conserved first and last residue. The D gene is left open where the match is weak. A row's size may be missing; if present it is once, few, many or a size class.

clone_size	j_call	v_call	d_call	cdr3_aa	cdr3_nt
.	TRBJ2-1	TRBV6-6	TRBD2	CASSYQLAGYNEQFF	TGTGCCAGCAGTTACCAACTAGCGGGATACAATGAGCAGTTCTTC
.	TRBJ1-5	TRBV27	.	CASMVHGGWEAYSNQPQHF	TGTGCCAGCATGGTTCACGGGGGTTGGGAGGCCTATAGCAATCAGCCCCAGCATTTT
.	TRBJ2-1	TRBV25-1	TRBD2	CASRLAGVTNEQFF	TGTGCCAGCAGACTAGCGGGAGTAACCAATGAGCAGTTCTTC
.	TRBJ2-5	TRBV5-1	.	CASSLEGGRTQYF	TGCGCCAGCAGCTTGGAGGGAGGTCGGACCCAGTACTTC
.	TRBJ2-3	TRBV28	.	CASSFGGPRDTQYF	TGTGCCAGCAGTTTCGGCGGGCCGAGGGATACGCAGTATTTT
.	TRBJ2-3	TRBV6-5	.	CASSYSGGVDTQYF	TGTGCCAGCAGTTACTCCGGCGGAGTAGATACGCAGTATTTT
once	TRBJ1-3	TRBV5-4	.	CATDGTQAHVGNTIYF	TGTGCCACCGACGGGACTCAGGCACACGTTGGAAACACCATATATTTT
few	TRBJ1-2	TRBV28	.	CASSRTAYGYTF	TGTGCCAGCAGCAGGACAGCCTATGGCTACACCTTC
.	TRBJ2-7	TRBV7-8	TRBD2	CASSLGTSGVYEQYF	TGTGCCAGCAGCTTAGGTACTAGCGGGGTTTACGAGCAGTACTTC
.	TRBJ2-1	TRBV28	TRBD1	CASSLWGQGRRELNEQFF	TGTGCCAGCAGTTTATGGGGACAGGGAAGGCGGGAGTTAAATGAGCAGTTCTTC